This TCR beta chain stems from a study of blood T cells in healthy people across ages. Study-wide points: Among long-lived donors, naive CD4+ cells were more numerous and diversity higher than in aged donors. Unknown CMV status may confound age-related changes in expanded clones.

A second PCR, run for roughly 7 to 11 cycles, used a sample-barcoded 5' primer plus a J-beta primer mix. TCRdb re-called the 5' RACE reads through MiXCR, storing one row per CDR3 protein. Of roughly 550,000 distinct CDR3 sequences in the sample, 24% were seen once. This clonotype was counted at least ten times. Its antigen is not identified. This CDR3 comprises 18 residues. In germline, CDR1 is MNHEY, CDR2 SMNVEV (reference sequence). V shed 8 bases and J 2 bases; nucleotides not matched to a gene: 15. This sample also appeared in a second study, on T cells of mothers and their children. Per that study: The yield was over 9 million TCR beta CDR3 reads from each mother and around 3.3 million from each child.

The V call is TRBV27, the J call TRBJ1-1; 12 bases are a match to TRBD1. This clonotype was obtained from a boy aged 5-17 years in good health. Sequences were obtained from blood. CDR3 nucleotide sequence: TGTGCCAGCGGGACAGGGGGCCGAGCTACCCTATTAAACACTGAAGCTTTCTTT. Translated: CASGTGGRATLLNTEAFF.